Listed below are T cell receptor beta chains from one sample, sequenced in a study of blood T cell repertoires in COVID-19. The repertoire was sequenced with immunoSEQ multiplex PCR; TCRdb's copy has only in-frame clones and lacks some. The sample comprises about half a million clones, 89% of which are singletons, and about 1% rests with the top ten. Sequencing was done on a sample of peripheral blood. These receptors originate from a man aged 18 to 29 with COVID-19, enrolled during active disease. The CDR3 runs from the conserved cysteine through the conserved F or W. D genes are given only for firm matches. Rows may omit the clone size; those that give it use once, few, many or a size class.

clone size: -; J gene: TRBJ1-3; D gene: TRBD1; V gene: TRBV15; CDR3 DNA: TGTGCCACCAGACTGGGACAGGCCAACCCAGTGATTTATTTT; CDR3 protein: CATRLGQANPVIYF
clone size: -; J gene: TRBJ1-1; D gene: TRBD1; V gene: TRBV6-5; CDR3 DNA: TGTGCCAGCAGTTCGCACGGGACAGATGAAGCTTTCTTT; CDR3 protein: CASSSHGTDEAFF
clone size: -; J gene: TRBJ1-2; D gene: TRBD1; V gene: TRBV5-8; CDR3 DNA: TGTGCCAGCAGGCAAACAGGGGTCGGTGGCTATGGCTACACCTTC; CDR3 protein: CASRQTGVGGYGYTF
clone size: once; J gene: TRBJ1-1; D gene: -; V gene: TRBV19; CDR3 DNA: TGTGCCACCCGTCCAGGGGCAGGGACTGAAGCTTTCTTT; CDR3 protein: CATRPGAGTEAFF
clone size: -; J gene: TRBJ1-4; D gene: TRBD1; V gene: TRBV9; CDR3 DNA: TGTGCCAGCAGCCCCAGAGGGGGCACAGGGGATGAAAAACTGTTTTTT; CDR3 protein: CASSPRGGTGDEKLFF
clone size: -; J gene: TRBJ2-5; D gene: TRBD1; V gene: TRBV11-3; CDR3 DNA: TGTGCCAGCAGCTTAGACTACAGGGGATACCAAGAGACCCAGTACTTC; CDR3 protein: CASSLDYRGYQETQYF
clone size: -; J gene: TRBJ2-3; D gene: -; V gene: TRBV9; CDR3 DNA: TGTGCCAGCAGCGCACACCCGGATACGCAGTATTTT; CDR3 protein: CASSAHPDTQYF
clone size: -; J gene: TRBJ2-1; D gene: TRBD2; V gene: TRBV20-1; CDR3 DNA: TGCAGTGCTAGTGCGGGGGGCTCCTACAATGAGCAGTTCTTC; CDR3 protein: CSASAGGSYNEQFF
clone size: few; J gene: TRBJ1-3; D gene: TRBD1; V gene: TRBV6-5; CDR3 DNA: TGTGCCAGCACGGCAGGGGGCACCTCTGGAAACACCATATATTTT; CDR3 protein: CASTAGGTSGNTIYF
clone size: -; J gene: TRBJ2-1; D gene: TRBD2; V gene: TRBV29-1; CDR3 DNA: TGCAGCGTTGATGGGACTAGCGGGAGGGAGGGTAATGAGCAGTTCTTC; CDR3 protein: CSVDGTSGREGNEQFF
clone size: -; J gene: TRBJ2-3; D gene: -; V gene: TRBV5-1; CDR3 DNA: TGCGCCAGCAGCTTGGGAGTAGAGGGCACAGATACGCAGTATTTT; CDR3 protein: CASSLGVEGTDTQYF
clone size: -; J gene: TRBJ2-5; D gene: -; V gene: TRBV5-1; CDR3 DNA: TGCGCCAGCAGCTTGACCCCTACTAGCAGAGAGACCCAGTACTTC; CDR3 protein: CASSLTPTSRETQYF
clone size: -; J gene: TRBJ2-1; D gene: -; V gene: TRBV7-8; CDR3 DNA: TGTGCCAGCAGCTCCCGGGACTGGAACTACAATGAGCAGTTCTTC; CDR3 protein: CASSSRDWNYNEQFF
clone size: -; J gene: TRBJ1-4; D gene: -; V gene: TRBV27; CDR3 DNA: TGTGCCAGCAGTCGCCGGGACAAATATGAAAAACTGTTTTTT; CDR3 protein: CASSRRDKYEKLFF
clone size: -; J gene: TRBJ1-2; D gene: -; V gene: TRBV18; CDR3 DNA: TGTGCCAGCTCAACCACGTTGTCGGATGGCTACACCTTC; CDR3 protein: CASSTTLSDGYTF
clone size: -; J gene: TRBJ2-7; D gene: -; V gene: TRBV18; CDR3 DNA: TGTGCCAGCTCACCAGGGGAGGATGGAGAGCAGTACTTC; CDR3 protein: CASSPGEDGEQYF
clone size: few; J gene: TRBJ2-7; D gene: TRBD2; V gene: TRBV4-2; CDR3 DNA: TGTGCCAGCAGCCAAGAGGAGACTAGCGGCTCCTACGAGCAGTACTTC; CDR3 protein: CASSQEETSGSYEQYF
clone size: -; J gene: TRBJ1-6; D gene: -; V gene: TRBV30; CDR3 DNA: TGTGCCTGGAGTACCGGACATCGCTATAATTCACCCCTCCACTTT; CDR3 protein: CAWSTGHRYNSPLHF
clone size: once; J gene: TRBJ2-2; D gene: TRBD1; V gene: TRBV2; CDR3 DNA: TGTGCCAGCGTTAAGGGGACAGGAAAGACCGGGGAGCTGTTTTTT; CDR3 protein: CASVKGTGKTGELFF
clone size: -; J gene: TRBJ2-4; D gene: TRBD1; V gene: TRBV18; CDR3 DNA: TGTGCCAGCTCACCACTAAATGGACAGGGATCCAAAAACATTCAGTACTTC; CDR3 protein: CASSPLNGQGSKNIQYF
clone size: -; J gene: TRBJ2-7; D gene: -; V gene: TRBV4-1; CDR3 DNA: TGCGCCAGCAGCCAAGATCGGTTTGGGGACATTATCTCCTACGAGCAGTACTTC; CDR3 protein: CASSQDRFGDIISYEQYF
clone size: -; J gene: TRBJ1-4; D gene: TRBD1; V gene: TRBV18; CDR3 DNA: TGTGCCAGCTCACCGGGACAGAATGAAAAACTGTTTTTT; CDR3 protein: CASSPGQNEKLFF
clone size: -; J gene: TRBJ2-3; D gene: TRBD2; V gene: TRBV6-5; CDR3 DNA: TGTGCCTTCCGGGGTCTAGCGGGGACAGATACGCAGTATTTT; CDR3 protein: CAFRGLAGTDTQYF
clone size: -; J gene: TRBJ2-1; D gene: TRBD2; V gene: TRBV5-6; CDR3 DNA: TGTGCCAGCAGCTTGATATCAGCGGGGGTATACAATGAGCAGTTCTTC; CDR3 protein: CASSLISAGVYNEQFF
clone size: once; J gene: TRBJ2-1; D gene: -; V gene: TRBV9; CDR3 DNA: TGTGCCAGCAGCGTAGCCGCCGGGTCTTACAATGAGCAGTTCTTC; CDR3 protein: CASSVAAGSYNEQFF
clone size: -; J gene: TRBJ2-3; D gene: -; V gene: TRBV6-4; CDR3 DNA: TGTGCCAGCAGTGATGGGGGGGCAAGAGATACGCAGTATTTT; CDR3 protein: CASSDGGARDTQYF
clone size: once; J gene: TRBJ2-1; D gene: -; V gene: TRBV7-9; CDR3 DNA: TGTGCCAGCAGCTTATCGGCGGTGACCAATGAGCAGTTCTTC; CDR3 protein: CASSLSAVTNEQFF
clone size: -; J gene: TRBJ2-1; D gene: TRBD1; V gene: TRBV29-1; CDR3 DNA: TGCAGCCCCGTCCTACGGGACAGGAGCTCCTACAATGAGCAGTTCTTC; CDR3 protein: CSPVLRDRSSYNEQFF
clone size: -; J gene: TRBJ2-5; D gene: -; V gene: TRBV2; CDR3 DNA: TGTGCCAGCAGTGTGGGACTCAGTCTAGAGACCCAGTACTTC; CDR3 protein: CASSVGLSLETQYF
clone size: -; J gene: TRBJ2-7; D gene: -; V gene: TRBV2; CDR3 DNA: TGTGCCAGCAGTGATGAGGGATTGGACGAGCAGTACTTC; CDR3 protein: CASSDEGLDEQYF
clone size: -; J gene: TRBJ2-2; D gene: TRBD1; V gene: TRBV9; CDR3 DNA: TGTGCCAGCAGCCCCGACAGGGGGCGTTACACCGGGGAGCTGTTTTTT; CDR3 protein: CASSPDRGRYTGELFF
clone size: -; J gene: TRBJ1-4; D gene: -; V gene: TRBV4-1; CDR3 DNA: TGCGCCAGCAGCCAAGATGGGCAGCCGGGAGAAAAACTGTTTTTT; CDR3 protein: CASSQDGQPGEKLFF
clone size: once; J gene: TRBJ1-2; D gene: TRBD1; V gene: TRBV6-5; CDR3 DNA: TGTGCCAGCAGTTCCCCGGACAGGGGCTATGGCTACACCTTC; CDR3 protein: CASSSPDRGYGYTF
clone size: -; J gene: TRBJ1-2; D gene: -; V gene: TRBV3-1/TRBV3-2; CDR3 DNA: TGTGCCAGCAGTCAACGGGGGGGCAAGAATGGCTACACCTTC; CDR3 protein: CASSQRGGKNGYTF